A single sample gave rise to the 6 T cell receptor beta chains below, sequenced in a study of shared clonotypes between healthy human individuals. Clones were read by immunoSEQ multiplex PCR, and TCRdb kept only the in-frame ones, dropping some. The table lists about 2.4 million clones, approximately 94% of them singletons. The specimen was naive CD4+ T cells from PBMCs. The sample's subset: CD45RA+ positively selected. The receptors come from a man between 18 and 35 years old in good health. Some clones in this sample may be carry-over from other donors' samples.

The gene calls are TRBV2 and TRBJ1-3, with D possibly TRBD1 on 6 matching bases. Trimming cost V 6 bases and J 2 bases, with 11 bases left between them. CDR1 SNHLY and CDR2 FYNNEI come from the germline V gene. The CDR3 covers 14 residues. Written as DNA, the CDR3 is TGTGCCAGCAGGAAGGACAGAGCTGGAAACACCATATATTTT. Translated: CASRKDRAGNTIYF.

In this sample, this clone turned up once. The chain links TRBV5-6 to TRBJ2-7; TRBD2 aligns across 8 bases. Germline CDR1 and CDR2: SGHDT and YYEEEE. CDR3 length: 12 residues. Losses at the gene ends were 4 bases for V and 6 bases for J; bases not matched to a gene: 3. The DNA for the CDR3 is TGTGCCAGCAGCCTCGCGGGGGGCGAGCAGTACTTC. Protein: CASSLAGGEQYF.

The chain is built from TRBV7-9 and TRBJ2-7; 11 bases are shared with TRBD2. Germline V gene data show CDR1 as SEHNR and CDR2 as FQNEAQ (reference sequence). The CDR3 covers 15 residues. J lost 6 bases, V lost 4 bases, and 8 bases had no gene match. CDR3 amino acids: CASSSRTSGSSEQYF. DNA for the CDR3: TGTGCCAGCAGCTCCCGAACTAGCGGGAGTTCCGAGCAGTACTTC.

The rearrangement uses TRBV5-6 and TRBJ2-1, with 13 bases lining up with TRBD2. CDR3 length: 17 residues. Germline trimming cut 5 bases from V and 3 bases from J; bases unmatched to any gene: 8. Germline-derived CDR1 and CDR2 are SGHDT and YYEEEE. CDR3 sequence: CASSSGTSGTLYNEQFF. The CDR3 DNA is TGTGCCAGCAGTTCCGGGACTAGCGGGACGCTCTACAATGAGCAGTTCTTC.

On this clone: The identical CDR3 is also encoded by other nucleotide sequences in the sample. CDR3 sequence reads: CASSLGRDYGYTF. CDR3 DNA: TGCGCCAGCAGCTTGGGACGGGACTATGGCTACACCTTC. The chain has TRBV5-1 and TRBJ1-2, with unresolved D. Germline V CDR1 and CDR2: SGHRS, YFSETQ. The CDR3 consists of 13 residues. V lost 0 bases and J 3 bases, leaving 6 bases between the germline ends.

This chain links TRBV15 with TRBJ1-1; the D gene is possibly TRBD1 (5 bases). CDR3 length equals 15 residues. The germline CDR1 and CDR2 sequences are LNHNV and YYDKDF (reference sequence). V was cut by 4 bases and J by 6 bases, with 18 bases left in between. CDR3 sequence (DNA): TGTGCCACCAGCAAAGGAATAGGACAAGGTGCTGAAGCTTTCTTT. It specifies CATSKGIGQGAEAFF.